The present T cell receptor (beta chain) was sequenced within a study of T cell repertoires in cytomegalovirus infection. As for the study in general: Public TCR beta signatures were indicative of both CMV infection and a matching HLA type. Study-level findings and limits: Cumulative public TCR beta family frequency identified carriers of CMV plus the relevant HLA. HLA-C-restricted CMV clonotypes gave the most frequent clonotype in two of eight donors.

The count of this clonotype is one. Its matching antigen is unknown. The CDR3 runs 16 residues. V lost 4 bases and J lost 0, with 13 bases in between. Germline assignment: CDR1 MNHEY and CDR2 SMNVEV (reference sequence). TCRdb re-derived calls from the reads in MiXCR, one entry per CDR3 protein. The sample includes about 97,000 distinct CDR3 sequences, approximately 15% seen only once; the top ten take 8% to 9.5%. The sequenced material came from PBMCs. This receptor was taken from a human donor in good health (CMV status not recorded). Some clones in this sample may be carry-over from other donors' samples. The J gene is TRBJ2-4, the V gene TRBV27; D is unclear. The CDR3: CASSYLVGRAKNIQYF. CDR3 DNA: TGTGCCAGCAGTTACCTCGTGGGAAGAGCCAAAAACATTCAGTACTTC.